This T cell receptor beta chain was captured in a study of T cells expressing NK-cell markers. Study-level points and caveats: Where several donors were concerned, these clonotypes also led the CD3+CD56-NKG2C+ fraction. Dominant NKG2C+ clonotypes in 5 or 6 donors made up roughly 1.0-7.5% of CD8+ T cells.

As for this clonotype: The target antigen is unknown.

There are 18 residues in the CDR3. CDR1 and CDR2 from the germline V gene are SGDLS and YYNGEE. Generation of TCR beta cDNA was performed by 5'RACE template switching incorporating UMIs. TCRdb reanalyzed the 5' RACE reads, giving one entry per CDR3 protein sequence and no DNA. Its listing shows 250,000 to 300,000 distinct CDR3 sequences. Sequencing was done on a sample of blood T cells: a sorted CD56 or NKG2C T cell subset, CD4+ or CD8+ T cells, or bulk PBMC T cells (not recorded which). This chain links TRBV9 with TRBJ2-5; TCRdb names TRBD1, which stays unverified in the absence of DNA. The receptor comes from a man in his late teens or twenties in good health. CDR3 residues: CASSVAPLAGREGETQYF.